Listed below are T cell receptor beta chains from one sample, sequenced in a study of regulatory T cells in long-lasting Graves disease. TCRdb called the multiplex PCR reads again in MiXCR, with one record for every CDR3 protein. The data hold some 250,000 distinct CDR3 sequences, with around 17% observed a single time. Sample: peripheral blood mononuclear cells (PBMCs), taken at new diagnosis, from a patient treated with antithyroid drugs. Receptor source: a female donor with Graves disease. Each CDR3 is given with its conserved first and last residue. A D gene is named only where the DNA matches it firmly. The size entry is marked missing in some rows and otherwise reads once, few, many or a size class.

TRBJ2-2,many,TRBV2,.,CAKGLPNTGELFF,TGTGCCAAGGGACTGCCAAACACCGGGGAGCTGTTTTTT
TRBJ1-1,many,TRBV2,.,CASTAMNTEAFF,TGTGCCAGCACGGCCATGAACACTGAAGCTTTCTTT
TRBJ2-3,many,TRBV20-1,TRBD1,CSARHPGTGGFDTQYF,TGCAGTGCTAGACACCCAGGGACAGGGGGCTTTGATACGCAGTATTTT
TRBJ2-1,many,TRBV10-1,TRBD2,CASRPPERGRNEQFF,TGCGCCAGCAGACCGCCCGAGCGGGGACGGAATGAGCAGTTCTTC
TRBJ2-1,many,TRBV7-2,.,CASRFLRGSNSYNEQFF,TGTGCCAGCAGGTTCCTTCGGGGCTCCAACTCCTACAATGAGCAGTTCTTC
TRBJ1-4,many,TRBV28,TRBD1,CASRSPGQGLFF,TGTGCCAGCCGCTCACCGGGACAGGGGCTGTTTTTT
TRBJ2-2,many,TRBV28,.,CASSATSTGELFF,TGTGCCAGCAGCGCTACTAGCACCGGGGAGCTGTTTTTT
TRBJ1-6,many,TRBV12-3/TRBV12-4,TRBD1,CASSLQQGYTPLHF,TGTGCCAGCAGTTTACAACAGGGGTATACACCCCTCCACTTT
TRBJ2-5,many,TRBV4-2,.,CASSPQVGGETQYF,TGTGCCAGCAGCCCCCAGGTCGGGGGAGAGACCCAGTACTTC
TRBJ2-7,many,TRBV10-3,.,CAIRDTRDGRYEQYF,TGTGCCATCAGGGATACCCGGGACGGCCGCTACGAGCAGTACTTC
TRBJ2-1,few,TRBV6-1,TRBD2,CASSGASGLSSYNEQFF,TGTGCCAGCAGTGGGGCTAGCGGGCTGAGCTCCTACAATGAGCAGTTCTTC
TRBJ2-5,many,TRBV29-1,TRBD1,CSASGQGLRETQYF,TGCAGCGCCTCGGGACAGGGCCTAAGAGAGACCCAGTACTTC
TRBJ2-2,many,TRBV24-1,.,CATSDILTGELFF,TGTGCCACCAGTGACATACTCACCGGGGAGCTGTTTTTT
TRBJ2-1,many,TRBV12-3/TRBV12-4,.,CASTRDRLSSYNEQFF,TGTGCCAGCACCCGAGACAGGTTGAGCTCCTACAATGAGCAGTTCTTC
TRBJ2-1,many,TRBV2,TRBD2,CASRVTSGSANEQFF,TGTGCCAGCAGGGTTACTAGCGGGAGTGCCAATGAGCAGTTCTTC
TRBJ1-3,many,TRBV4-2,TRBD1,CASSQPGQGSSGNTIYF,TGTGCCAGCAGCCAACCAGGACAGGGCTCCTCTGGAAACACCATATATTTT
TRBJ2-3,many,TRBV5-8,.,CASSLVRHSTDTQYF,TGTGCCAGCAGCTTGGTTAGACATTCCACAGATACGCAGTATTTT
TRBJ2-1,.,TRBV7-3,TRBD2,CASSRGLALNNEQFF,TGTGCCAGCAGTAGGGGACTAGCGCTGAACAATGAGCAGTTCTTC
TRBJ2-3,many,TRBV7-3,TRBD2,CASSLSGTSRSKYF,TGTGCCAGCAGCTTATCAGGGACTAGCAGAAGTAAATATTTT
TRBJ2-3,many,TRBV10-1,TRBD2,CASSEVVAGTQYF,TGCGCCAGCAGTGAGGTAGTAGCGGGTACGCAGTATTTT
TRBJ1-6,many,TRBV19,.,CASSIGWNSPLHF,TGTGCCAGTAGTATAGGATGGAATTCACCCCTCCACTTT
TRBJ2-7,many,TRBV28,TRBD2,CASSPRLAGEYEQYF,TGTGCCAGCAGCCCCAGACTAGCGGGGGAGTACGAGCAGTACTTC
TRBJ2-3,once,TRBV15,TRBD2,CATSKASGRIDTQYF,TGTGCCACCAGCAAGGCTAGCGGGAGGATAGATACGCAGTATTTT
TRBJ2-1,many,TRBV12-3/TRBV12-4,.,CASTEDSRQYNEQFF,TGTGCCAGCACCGAGGACTCAAGACAATACAATGAGCAGTTCTTC
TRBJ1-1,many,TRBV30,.,CAWSVGFSQGAFF,TGTGCCTGGAGTGTTGGGTTCAGCCAAGGGGCTTTCTTT
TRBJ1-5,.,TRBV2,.,CASSVTYINQPQHF,TGTGCCAGCAGTGTGACATACATAAATCAGCCCCAGCATTTT
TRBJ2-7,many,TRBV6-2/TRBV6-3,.,CASSTSDLAYEQYF,TGTGCCAGCAGTACGAGTGACCTGGCCTACGAGCAGTACTTC
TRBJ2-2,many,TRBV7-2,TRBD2,CASSLLAGTNTGELFF,TGTGCCAGCAGCTTGCTAGCGGGAACGAACACCGGGGAGCTGTTTTTT
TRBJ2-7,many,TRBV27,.,CASSLFPGNYEQYF,TGTGCCAGCAGTTTATTTCCAGGGAACTACGAGCAGTACTTC
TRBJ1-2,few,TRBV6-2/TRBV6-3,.,CASSLGVGYTF,TGTGCCAGCAGTTTAGGGGTCGGCTACACCTTC
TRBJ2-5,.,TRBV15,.,CATSRDLPGPGGETQYF,TGTGCCACCAGCAGAGATCTCCCGGGACCCGGCGGGGAGACCCAGTACTTC
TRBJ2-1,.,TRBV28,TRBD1,CASRNTGGAGNEQFF,TGTGCCAGCAGAAATACAGGGGGCGCGGGGAATGAGCAGTTCTTC
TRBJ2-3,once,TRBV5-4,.,CASSFLSGSDTQYF,TGTGCCAGCAGCTTTCTTTCGGGCTCAGATACGCAGTATTTT
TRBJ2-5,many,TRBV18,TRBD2,CASSSSGGPETQYF,TGTGCCAGCTCCTCGTCGGGGGGGCCCGAGACCCAGTACTTC
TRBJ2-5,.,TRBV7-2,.,CASSSGAAQYF,TGTGCCAGCAGCTCTGGGGCGGCCCAGTACTTC
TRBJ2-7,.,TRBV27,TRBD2,CASSPTSGGSYEQYF,TGTGCCAGCAGTCCCACTAGCGGAGGCTCCTACGAGCAGTACTTC
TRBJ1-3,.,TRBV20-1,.,CSARAGTLISGNTIYF,TGCAGTGCTAGGGCAGGGACCCTCATCTCTGGAAACACCATATATTTT
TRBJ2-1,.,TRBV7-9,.,CASSRGGTEQFF,TGTGCCAGCAGCCGGGGAGGCACTGAGCAGTTCTTC
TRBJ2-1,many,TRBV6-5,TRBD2,CASSYTSGTRGTSSEQFF,TGTGCCAGCAGTTACACCTCCGGGACTAGAGGGACCTCCTCCGAGCAGTTCTTC
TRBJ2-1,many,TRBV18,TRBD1,CASSTQQGSYNEQFF,TGTGCCAGCTCAACCCAACAGGGGTCCTACAATGAGCAGTTCTTC
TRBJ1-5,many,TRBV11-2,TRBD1,CASSPGTGPGAGNQPQHF,TGTGCCAGCAGTCCAGGGACAGGGCCCGGAGCGGGCAATCAGCCCCAGCATTTT
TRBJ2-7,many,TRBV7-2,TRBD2,CASSQGLAGGPREQYF,TGTGCCAGCAGCCAGGGACTAGCGGGAGGGCCGAGGGAGCAGTACTTC
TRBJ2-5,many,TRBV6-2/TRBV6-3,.,CASKRRGETQYF,TGTGCCAGCAAAAGAAGGGGAGAGACCCAGTACTTC
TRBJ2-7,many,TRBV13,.,CASSLAPGPYYEQYF,TGTGCCAGCAGCTTAGCCCCGGGACCTTACTACGAGCAGTACTTC
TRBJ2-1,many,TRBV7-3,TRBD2,CASSLLAGVGEQFF,TGTGCCAGCAGCTTACTAGCGGGAGTGGGTGAGCAGTTCTTC
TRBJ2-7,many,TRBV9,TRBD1,CASSVGRTGVAYEQYF,TGTGCCAGCAGCGTAGGCCGGACAGGGGTGGCCTACGAGCAGTACTTC
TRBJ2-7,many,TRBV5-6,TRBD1,CASSRDRDYEQYF,TGTGCCAGCAGCAGGGACAGGGACTACGAGCAGTACTTC
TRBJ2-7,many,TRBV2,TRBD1,CASSIRQMGQGSYEQYF,TGTGCCAGCAGTATCCGTCAGATGGGACAGGGCTCCTACGAGCAGTACTTC
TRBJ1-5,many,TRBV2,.,CASTGRGAGNQPQHF,TGTGCCAGCACCGGCAGAGGGGCGGGCAATCAGCCCCAGCATTTT
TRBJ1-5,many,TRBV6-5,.,CASSYPLQPQHF,TGTGCCAGCAGTTATCCCTTACAGCCCCAGCATTTT
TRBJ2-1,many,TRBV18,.,CASSPRSGYSSYNEQFF,TGTGCCAGCTCACCACGGTCTGGGTACAGCTCCTACAATGAGCAGTTCTTC
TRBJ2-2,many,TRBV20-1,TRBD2,CSARARTSASNTGELFF,TGCAGTGCTCGCGCCAGGACTAGCGCCTCGAACACCGGGGAGCTGTTTTTT
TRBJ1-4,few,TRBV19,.,CASRARQATNEKLFF,TGTGCCAGTAGGGCCCGACAGGCAACTAATGAAAAACTGTTTTTT
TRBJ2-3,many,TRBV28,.,CASSAGQTQYF,TGTGCCAGCAGCGCCGGACAGACGCAGTATTTT
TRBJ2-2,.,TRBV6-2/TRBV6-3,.,CASRGYVDLPLNTGELFF,TGTGCCAGCAGAGGTTACGTCGACCTCCCCTTGAACACCGGGGAGCTGTTTTTT
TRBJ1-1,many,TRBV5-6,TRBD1,CASSHFTGDRRTEAFF,TGTGCCAGCAGCCATTTCACCGGGGACAGGAGGACTGAAGCTTTCTTT
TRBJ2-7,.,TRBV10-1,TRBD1,CASSPMTGGTYEQYF,TGCGCCAGCAGTCCTATGACAGGGGGAACCTACGAGCAGTACTTC
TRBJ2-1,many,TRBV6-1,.,CASSVLHGGQTYNEQFF,TGTGCCAGCAGTGTCCTCCATGGAGGCCAGACCTACAATGAGCAGTTCTTC